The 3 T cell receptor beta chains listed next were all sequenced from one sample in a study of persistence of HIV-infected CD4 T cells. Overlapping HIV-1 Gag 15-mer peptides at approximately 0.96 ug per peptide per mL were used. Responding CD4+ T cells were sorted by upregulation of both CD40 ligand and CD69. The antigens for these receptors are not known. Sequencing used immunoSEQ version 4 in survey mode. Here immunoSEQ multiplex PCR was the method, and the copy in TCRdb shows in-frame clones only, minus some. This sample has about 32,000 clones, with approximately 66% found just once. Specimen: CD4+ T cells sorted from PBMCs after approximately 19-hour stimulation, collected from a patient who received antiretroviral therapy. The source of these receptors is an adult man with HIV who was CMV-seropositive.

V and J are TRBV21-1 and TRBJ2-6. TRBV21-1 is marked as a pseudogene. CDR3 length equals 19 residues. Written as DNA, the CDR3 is TGTGCCAGCAGCAAATCGGCCCCTGGCAGTTTCTCTGGGGCCAACGTCCTGACTTTC. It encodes CASSKSAPGSFSGANVLTF.

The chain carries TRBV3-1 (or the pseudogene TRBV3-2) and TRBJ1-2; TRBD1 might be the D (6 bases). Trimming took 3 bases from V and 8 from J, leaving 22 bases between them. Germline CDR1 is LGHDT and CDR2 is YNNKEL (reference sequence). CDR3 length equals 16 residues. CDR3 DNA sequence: TGTGCCAGCAGCCAGGAAGGGGGGAGGGGGAATAACGGCTACACCTTC. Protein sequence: CASSQEGGRGNNGYTF.

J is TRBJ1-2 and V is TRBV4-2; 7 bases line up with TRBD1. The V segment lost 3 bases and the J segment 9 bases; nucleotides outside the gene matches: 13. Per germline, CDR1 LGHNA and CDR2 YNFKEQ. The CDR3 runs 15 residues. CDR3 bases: TGTGCCAGCAGCCAGATCAGCGACAGGACAGGAAGCTACACCTTC. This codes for CASSQISDRTGSYTF.